Below, one T cell receptor beta chain is given with its context. The data were obtained in a study of blood T cell repertoires in COVID-19. About the research overall: Acute and convalescent COVID-19 specimens originated in the United States, Italy and Spain.

The J segment lost 8 bases and the V segment lost 6 bases, leaving 12 bases of the junction unmatched. The germline CDR1 and CDR2 sequences are LGHDT and YNNKEL (reference sequence). CDR3 length: 14 residues. It was during active infection that Seattle patients were enrolled and then longitudinally followed. Assay: immunoSEQ multiplex PCR; the TCRdb copy retains only in-frame clones and omits some. The sample holds roughly 160,000 clones, 70% to 90% seen once. The receptor's source is an elderly woman with COVID-19, enrolled during active disease. The chain joins TRBV3-1 (or the pseudogene TRBV3-2) to TRBJ1-2; 7 nucleotides align to TRBD1. The sample consisted of peripheral blood. CDR3 sequence reads: CASSHRGSTEGYTF. The DNA for the CDR3 is TGTGCCAGCAGTCACAGGGGATCAACGGAGGGCTACACCTTC.